Presented here are 22 T cell receptor beta chains from one specimen sequenced in a study of T cells after posttransplantation cyclophosphamide. This table comes from immunoSEQ multiplex PCR, and its TCRdb copy is limited to in-frame clones, with some not included. The sample shows 25,000 to 35,000 clones, none of them appearing just once. Sequenced material: PBMCs. The receptors were sampled from a woman in her twenties or thirties in good health and a related stem cell transplant donor.

At least ten counts were recorded for this clone. The chain uses TRBV2 and TRBJ1-6, with D perhaps matching TRBD1 (6 bases). The CDR3 has 14 amino acids. Trimming took off 4 bases at V and 8 bases at J, with 12 bases between the two ends. Looked up from germline, CDR1 is SNHLY and CDR2 is FYNNEI. This chain's CDR3 is CASSATGVYSPLHF. DNA for the CDR3: TGTGCCAGCAGTGCGACAGGAGTTTATTCACCCCTCCACTTT.

The chain joins TRBV11-2 to TRBJ2-2; D not resolved. V was clipped by 1 base and J by 7 bases, with 10 bases between them. Looked up from germline, CDR1 is SGHAT and CDR2 is FQNNGV. This CDR3 region has 14 residues. CDR3 loop: CASSLGLKIGELFF. The CDR3 region has the DNA TGTGCCAGCAGCTTAGGGCTGAAAATCGGGGAGCTGTTTTTT. Full variable domain (rest looked up from reference TRBV11-2 and TRBJ2-2): EAGVAQSPRYKIIEKRQSVAFWCNPISGHATLYWYQQILGQGPKLLIQFQNNGVVDDSQLPKDRFSAERLKGVDSTLKIQPAKLEDSAVYLCASSLGLKIGELFFGEGSRLTVL.

This clone has ten or more counts. V usage is TRBV9 and J usage is TRBJ1-1, with 8 bases lining up with TRBD1. CDR3 length: 14 amino acids. J gave up 4 bases and V 1 base, and 3 bases lay outside the gene matches. Germline lookup yields CDR1 SGDLS and CDR2 YYNGEE. CDR3 region: CASSVSGGPTEAFF. CDR3 bases: TGTGCCAGCAGCGTATCAGGGGGCCCCACTGAAGCTTTCTTT.

The chain combines TRBV30 with TRBJ1-5; tentative D call: TRBD1 (6 bases). Germline CDR1 GTSNPN, CDR2 SVGIG (reference sequence). The CDR3 sequence is 13 residues long. Trimming cost V 2 bases and J 6 bases, with 11 bases left between them. CDR3 in DNA: TGTGCCTGGAGTTCAGGGGTTGGTCAGCCCCAGCATTTT. Translated: CAWSSGVGQPQHF.

This chain joins TRBV30 and TRBJ1-6; weak D call: TRBD1 (5 bases). The V end lost 0 bases, the J end lost 7 bases, and 16 bases lay between the germline ends. The CDR3 loop spans 16 amino acids. Germline CDR1 reads GTSNPN; CDR2 reads SVGIG (reference sequence). CDR3 protein: CAWSVRGVAGNSPLHF. The CDR3 bases are TGTGCCTGGAGTGTACGGGGGGTGGCGGGGAATTCACCCCTCCACTTT.

In its sample, this clone was seen a few times. V is TRBV5-1 and J is TRBJ2-3; 10 bases align to TRBD2. V lost 4 bases to trimming and J lost 6 bases; unmatched junction nucleotides: 8. CDR1 is SGHRS, CDR2 YFSETQ, per germline. This CDR3 region has 15 residues. The CDR3 DNA reads TGCGCCAGCAGCCTAGGGACTAGCGTTACGGATACGCAGTATTTT. This translates into CASSLGTSVTDTQYF.

There are many counts of this clone. The chain combines TRBV6-5 with TRBJ1-1; D gene unclear. The germline V gene encodes CDR1 MNHEY and CDR2 SVGAGI. The CDR3 length is 13 residues. The germline V and J ends were trimmed by 2 bases and 11 bases, with 15 bases remaining between them. CDR3 nucleotides: TGTGCCAGCAGTTACGGTCAGGCCAGCGGCGCTTTCTTT. This translates into CASSYGQASGAFF.

In this sample, this clone turned up a few times. The chain is built from TRBV7-3 and TRBJ2-1; 9 nucleotides agree with TRBD2. Germline CDR1 SGHTA, CDR2 FQGTGA. V lost 2 bases and J lost 10; bases outside the gene matches: 3. This CDR3 contains 13 residues. Written as DNA, the CDR3 is TGTGCCAGCAGCTTAGCCGGGACTAGCGAGCAGTTCTTC. Translating gives CASSLAGTSEQFF.

The sample holds a few counts of this clone. The genes are TRBV6-5 and TRBJ1-2; 8 bases are a match to TRBD1. The CDR3 spans 14 residues. The germline CDR1 and CDR2 sequences are MNHEY and SVGAGI. Losses at the gene ends were 6 bases for V and 4 bases for J; bases not matched to a gene: 7. The CDR3 DNA follows: TGTGCCAGCAGACCCGGACAGGGTTCCTATGGCTACACCTTC. It yields the protein CASRPGQGSYGYTF.

At least ten counts were recorded for this clone. V and J are TRBV4-3 and TRBJ2-7, with D maybe TRBD2 (6 bases). The V end was cut by 1 base, the J end by 0 bases, with 13 bases between. This CDR3 is 16 amino acids long. Germline lookup yields CDR1 LGHNA and CDR2 YSLEER. The CDR3 coding sequence is TGCGCCAGCAGCCAAGGAGGCGGGGCTTCCTCCTACGAGCAGTACTTC. Translating it yields CASSQGGGASSYEQYF.

This clone came up many times. The V gene is TRBV10-1, the J gene TRBJ2-3; 11 nucleotides agree with TRBD2. V dropped 0 bases and J dropped 3; count of bases not matched to a gene: 2. This CDR3 contains 16 residues. Germline lookup yields CDR1 WNHNN and CDR2 SYGVQD (reference sequence). CDR3 DNA: TGCGCCAGCAGTGAGTCGGCTAGCGGGGGGACAGATACGCAGTATTTT. It translates to CASSESASGGTDTQYF.

This clone was recorded many times. The CDR3 loop is CASSQAREDSPLHF. CDR3 DNA sequence: TGTGCCAGCAGCCAGGCACGAGAGGATTCACCCCTCCACTTT. The rearrangement joins TRBV14 to TRBJ1-6, with D hard to call. Germline loops: CDR1 SGHDN, CDR2 FVKESK. This CDR3 spans 14 amino acids. Trimming removed 3 bases from V and 8 bases from J, with 11 bases in between.

At least ten counts were recorded for this clone. The chain recombines TRBV10-1 with TRBJ2-4, with 8 bases lining up with TRBD1. CDR3 length equals 16 residues. From germline, CDR1 is WNHNN and CDR2 SYGVQD (reference sequence). V trimming: 4 bases; J trimming: 0 bases; junction bases outside the gene matches: 5. The CDR3: CASSVDRGTAKNIQYF. The CDR3 DNA follows: TGCGCCAGCAGTGTTGACAGGGGAACAGCCAAAAACATTCAGTACTTC.

This clone has at least ten counts. The rearrangement joins TRBV6-4 to TRBJ2-3; no clear D gene. This CDR3 is built from 14 residues. The V and J ends lost 0 bases and 3 bases respectively, with 7 bases between them. Germline V gene lookup returns CDR1 MRHNA and CDR2 SNTAGT. The CDR3 region is CASSDSTFTDTQYF. Here the CDR3 DNA reads TGTGCCAGCAGTGACTCGACTTTTACAGATACGCAGTATTTT.

This clone was seen many times. For the CDR3, the DNA is TGCGCCAGCAGCTCGAAGGGGAACACTGAAGCTTTCTTT. This gives the protein CASSSKGNTEAFF. The chain has TRBV5-1 and TRBJ1-1; D is unclear. The germline CDR1 and CDR2 sequences are SGHRS and YFSETQ. Trimming removed 3 bases at V and 1 base at J, with 7 bases between. The CDR3 length is 13 residues.

This clone was counted only a few times. As DNA, the CDR3 is TGCGCCAGCAGCACGACAGGGGGCGATGAGACCCAGTACTTC. This translates into CASSTTGGDETQYF. The genes are TRBV5-1 and TRBJ2-5; 10 positions agree with TRBD1. The CDR3 contains 14 residues. V shed 4 bases and J 5 bases; nucleotides not matched to a gene: 5. From germline, CDR1 is SGHRS and CDR2 YFSETQ.

The V and J genes are TRBV23-1 and TRBJ2-3, with 9 bases aligning to TRBD2. TRBV23-1 is known as an ORF, though its function is uncertain. V shed 8 bases, J shed 1 base, and the junction held 7 bases outside the gene matches. The CDR3 consists of 15 residues. The DNA for the CDR3 is TGCGCCAGCCCGGCCCCTAGCGGGGGCACAGATACGCAGTATTTT. As protein: CASPAPSGGTDTQYF.

The table lists this clone with many counts. This chain joins TRBV15 and TRBJ1-2, with no clear D. CDR3 length equals 14 residues. CDR1 and CDR2 from the germline V gene are LNHNV and YYDKDF (reference sequence). Trimming took off 0 bases at V and 4 bases at J, with 9 bases between the two ends. The CDR3, as DNA: TGTGCCACCAGCAGAGACAGGTCTGGCTATGGCTACACCTTC. Residues: CATSRDRSGYGYTF. Based on the CDR3 plus reference TRBV15 and TRBJ1-2, the full variable domain is DAMVIQNPRYQVTQFGKPVTLSCSQTLNHNVMYWYQQKSSQAPKLLFHYYDKDFNNEADTPDNFQSRRPNTSFCFLDIRSPGLGDTAMYLCATSRDRSGYGYTFGSGTRLTVV.

This clone was found many times. The chain recombines TRBV7-9 with TRBJ1-1; 10 bases line up with TRBD1. This CDR3 is built from 15 residues. The ends lost 2 bases at V and 11 bases at J; junction bases unmatched: 11. Germline assignment: CDR1 SEHNR and CDR2 FQNEAQ (reference sequence). This CDR3 reads CASSLQTGGASTAFF. CDR3 DNA: TGTGCCAGCAGCTTACAGACAGGGGGCGCGTCTACCGCTTTCTTT.

This clone was counted many times. The rearrangement uses TRBV19 and TRBJ2-2; 7 bases line up with TRBD1. The CDR3 length is 19 residues. Germline CDR1 reads LNHDA; CDR2 reads SQIVND (reference sequence). V dropped 7 bases and J dropped 3; count of bases not matched to a gene: 20. CDR3 sequence (DNA): TGTGCCAGTACCTTACTGATATTGAAGACAGGGACGGACACCGGGGAGCTGTTTTTT. Residues: CASTLLILKTGTDTGELFF.

This clone has more than one count but fewer than ten. The chain employs TRBV19 and TRBJ2-2; possibly TRBD2 for D (5 bases). Germline lookup yields CDR1 LNHDA and CDR2 SQIVND (reference sequence). This CDR3 is 14 amino acids long. Trimming removed 7 bases from V and 0 bases from J, with 9 bases in between. The CDR3 nucleotides are TGTGCCAGTATGAGCGGTCCGAACACCGGGGAGCTGTTTTTT. Amino acids: CASMSGPNTGELFF.

The sample holds many counts of this clone. V usage is TRBV7-2 and J usage is TRBJ1-3; D not certain. This CDR3 is 14 amino acids long. Trimming shortened V by 3 bases and J by 0 bases, and 6 bases separated the two germline ends. Germline assignment: CDR1 SGHTA and CDR2 FQGNSA. CDR3: CASSFSLSGNTIYF. The CDR3 nucleotides read TGTGCCAGCAGCTTTTCTCTCTCTGGAAACACCATATATTTT.